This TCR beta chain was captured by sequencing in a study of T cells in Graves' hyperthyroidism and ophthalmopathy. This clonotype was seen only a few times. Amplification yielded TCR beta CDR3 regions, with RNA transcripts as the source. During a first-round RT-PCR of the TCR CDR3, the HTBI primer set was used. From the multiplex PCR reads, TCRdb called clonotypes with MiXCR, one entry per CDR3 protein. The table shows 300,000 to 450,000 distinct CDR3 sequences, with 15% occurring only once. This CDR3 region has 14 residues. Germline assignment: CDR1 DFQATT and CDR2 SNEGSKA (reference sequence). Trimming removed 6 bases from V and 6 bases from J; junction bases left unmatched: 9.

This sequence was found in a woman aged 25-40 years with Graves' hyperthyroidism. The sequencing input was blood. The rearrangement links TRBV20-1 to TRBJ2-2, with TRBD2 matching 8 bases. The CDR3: CSAVFAGGSGELFF. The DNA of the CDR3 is TGCAGTGCAGTTTTCGCGGGAGGATCCGGGGAGCTGTTTTTT.